Given below is one TCR beta chain in context. This specimen belongs to a study of CD8 T cells in Susac syndrome. TEMRA cells underwent FACS enrichment and CD8+ and CD4+ T cells underwent negative isolation. The germline CDR1 and CDR2 sequences are ENHRY and SYGVKD. The CDR3 contains 13 residues. The V and J ends lost 6 bases and 6 bases respectively, with 11 bases between them. With random hexamers, reverse transcription was performed on roughly 0.5 to 1 ug of RNA. The authors amplified TCR beta CDR3 across 54 Vbeta and 13 Jbeta using immunoSEQ multiplex PCR. MiXCR, applied by TCRdb to the immunoSEQ multiplex PCR reads, yields one record per CDR3 protein. Among under 200,000 distinct CDR3 sequences, 90% to 95% were seen once, and the ten largest hold approximately 0.09%.

The sequenced material came from CD4+ T cells from PBMCs. This clonotype originated in a human donor with Susac syndrome. V gene TRBV10-3 combines with J gene TRBJ2-2; tentatively, D is TRBD2 (5 bases). CDR3 coding DNA: TGTGCCATCAGCCACGAGGGAGCCGGGGAGCTGTTTTTT. This sequence encodes CAISHEGAGELFF.